This entry lists 15 T cell receptor beta chains sequenced from one sample in a study of T cells after yellow fever vaccination. Using its own MiXCR run on the 5' RACE reads, TCRdb lists one record per CDR3 protein. The sample has around 160,000 distinct CDR3 sequences, around 7.2% seen once. The sequencing here drew on CD4+ T cells sorted from PBMCs, taken 5 to 6 days after the first yellow fever vaccination. These receptors all stem from a man aged 18 to 30 who received the YFV17D yellow fever vaccine.

This clonotype was counted many times. The V call is TRBV5-1, the J call TRBJ2-4; D not resolved. CDR3 length equals 15 residues. V shed 0 bases and J shed 1 base, with 8 bases lying between them. The germline CDR1 and CDR2 sequences are SGHRS and YFSETQ. The CDR3 sequence: CASSLGNLAKNIQYF. CDR3 coding DNA: TGCGCCAGCAGCTTGGGAAATCTGGCCAAAAACATTCAGTACTTC.

This clonotype was detected many times. The genes are TRBV7-9 and TRBJ2-1, with TRBD2 matching over 10 bases. Germline-derived CDR1 and CDR2 are SEHNR and FQNEAQ (reference sequence). The CDR3 runs to 18 residues. V lost 2 bases to trimming and J lost 1 base; unmatched junction nucleotides: 8. CDR3 region: CASSLKLGSGGSYNEQFF. The CDR3 region has the DNA TGTGCCAGCAGCTTAAAATTAGGTAGCGGGGGGTCCTACAATGAGCAGTTCTTC.

This clonotype came up a few times. The gene calls are TRBV19 and TRBJ1-1, with D perhaps matching TRBD1 (5 bases). The CDR3 covers 15 residues. Germline loops: CDR1 LNHDA, CDR2 SQIVND (reference sequence). V lost 3 bases to trimming and J lost 1 base, with 12 bases between them. CDR3 sequence reads: CASSIPFGANTEAFF. The CDR3 nucleotides read TGTGCCAGTAGTATCCCATTTGGGGCGAACACTGAAGCTTTCTTT.

This chain uses TRBV29-1 with TRBJ2-5; 8 bases map to TRBD1. This CDR3 has 12 amino acids. Germline V gene lookup returns CDR1 SQVTM and CDR2 ANQGSEA. The CDR3 here is CSSRGPQETQYF. Written as DNA, the CDR3 is TGCAGTTCCAGGGGGCCTCAAGAGACCCAGTACTTC.

This clonotype appeared many times. The chain employs TRBV5-1 and TRBJ2-3, with 11 bases aligning to TRBD2. V shed 4 bases and J 0 bases; nucleotides not matched to a gene: 4. This CDR3 spans 16 amino acids. Germline CDR1 is SGHRS and CDR2 is YFSETQ. CDR3 sequence (DNA): TGCGCCAGCAGCATGGGACTAGCGGTGAGCACAGATACGCAGTATTTT. Amino acid sequence: CASSMGLAVSTDTQYF.

This clonotype was counted between two and nine times. The J gene is TRBJ1-1, the V gene TRBV5-1; D call uncertain. This CDR3 region has 16 residues. V lost 3 bases to trimming and J lost 2 bases, with 17 bases between them. CDR1 is SGHRS, CDR2 YFSETQ, per germline. The CDR3 here is CASSSGGGLQNTEAFF. In nucleotides, the CDR3 is TGCGCCAGCAGCTCGGGAGGTGGGCTCCAAAACACTGAAGCTTTCTTT.

This clonotype was counted only a few times. Here the CDR3 reads CASSRGASGNTIYF. The CDR3 bases are TGTGCCAGCAGCAGGGGCGCGAGTGGAAACACCATATATTTT. The chain has TRBV27 and TRBJ1-3, with a possible D match to TRBD1 (6 bases). The V end was cut by 6 bases, the J end by 3 bases, with 12 bases between. The CDR3 totals 14 residues. Germline values: CDR1 MNHEY, CDR2 SMNVEV (reference sequence).

This clonotype was seen a few times. The J gene is TRBJ1-2, the V gene TRBV12-3 or TRBV12-4; 8 bases match TRBD1. V was clipped by 2 bases and J by 3 bases; unmatched bases: 11. The CDR3 length is 17 residues. The CDR3 sequence: CASSLYGQGSFDYGYTF. The CDR3 nucleotides read TGTGCCAGCAGTTTATACGGACAGGGAAGTTTTGACTATGGCTACACCTTC.

The chain's CDR3 is CASSTGQSANTEAFF. DNA of the CDR3: TGTGCCAGCAGTACCGGACAGTCCGCAAACACTGAAGCTTTCTTT. V gene TRBV6-2 or TRBV6-3 combines with J gene TRBJ1-1; a weak D match, TRBD1 (6 bases). Trimming shortened V by 5 bases and J by 2 bases, and 15 bases separated the two germline ends. Germline V CDR1 and CDR2: MNHEY, SVGEGT. The CDR3 has 15 amino acids.

With regard to this clonotype: One end of the junction is discordant with germline, which a read error may explain. V gene TRBV7-3 combines with J gene TRBJ2-3, with 9 positions matching TRBD2. The V gene's germline CDR1 is SGHTA and CDR2 FQGTGA. This CDR3 is 16 amino acids long. As DNA, the CDR3 is TGTGCCAGAAGCTTATATGGCGGGGGGGCTACAGATACGCAGTATTTT. Encoded protein: CARSLYGGGATDTQYF.

This clonotype was seen repeatedly, ten times or more. The V call is TRBV10-3, the J call TRBJ1-2; D gene ambiguous. Germline V gives CDR1 ENHRY, CDR2 SYGVKD. Trimming pared 3 bases from V and 8 bases from J, leaving 13 bases between. This CDR3 is built from 13 residues. CDR3 sequence reads: CAISDSLVGGYTF. The CDR3 DNA follows: TGTGCCATCAGTGACAGCCTCGTGGGGGGCTACACCTTC.

The J gene is TRBJ1-2, the V gene TRBV4-1; D ambiguous. The CDR3 is 15 amino acids. Germline values: CDR1 MGHRA, CDR2 YSYEKL. Trimming took off 1 base at V and 5 bases at J, with 14 bases between the two ends. In DNA form, the CDR3 reads TGCGCCAGCAGCCAAGCCCCCAGCCGTTCATATGGCTACACCTTC. Protein sequence: CASSQAPSRSYGYTF.

This clonotype occurred many times. The V and J genes are TRBV4-1 and TRBJ1-6; the match to TRBD1 covers 8 bases. The length of the CDR3 is 19 residues. Germline CDR1 MGHRA, CDR2 YSYEKL. Germline trimming cut 4 bases from V and 4 bases from J; bases unmatched to any gene: 15. Written as DNA, the CDR3 is TGCGCCAGCAGCCGCCCCACGGATCACACAGGGGGTTATAATTCACCCCTCCACTTT. It encodes CASSRPTDHTGGYNSPLHF.

This clonotype was detected many times. The J gene is TRBJ1-2, the V gene TRBV6-5, with D possibly matching TRBD1 (5 bases). Trimming took off 2 bases at V and 8 bases at J, with 12 bases between the two ends. Germline V lookup: CDR1 MNHEY, CDR2 SVGAGI. The CDR3 runs 13 residues. The CDR3, as DNA: TGTGCCAGCAGTTACGTGAAGGAGGGGGGCTACACCTTC. Translated, it gives CASSYVKEGGYTF.

J is TRBJ1-5 and V is TRBV3-1, with 7 bases identical to TRBD1. V lost 3 bases to trimming and J lost 7 bases; unmatched junction nucleotides: 6. Germline V gene lookup returns CDR1 LGHDT and CDR2 YNNKEL (reference sequence). The CDR3 extends over 14 amino acids. The CDR3, as DNA: TGTGCCAGCAGCCAGTCAGGGGGTCGCCAGCCCCAGCATTTT. Amino acids: CASSQSGGRQPQHF. Based on the CDR3 plus reference TRBV3-1 and TRBJ1-5, the full variable domain is DTAVSQTPKYLVTQMGNDKSIKCEQNLGHDTMYWYKQDSKKFLKIMFSYNNKELIINETVPNRFSPKSPDKAHLNLHINSLELGDSAVYFCASSQSGGRQPQHFGDGTRLSIL.